The 28 T cell receptor beta chains given below trace back to one sample, sequenced in a study of yellow fever vaccine responses in identical twins. Via MiXCR, TCRdb re-called the RT-PCR reads, giving one row per CDR3 protein. The sample carries roughly 4,400 distinct CDR3 sequences, around 86% recorded once. The sample in question was T cells from blood (PBMCs), unsorted or a sorted subset (not recorded which), obtained before or after yellow fever vaccination (not recorded which). Source of these receptors: a woman between 18 and 29 years old who received the yellow fever vaccine.

The CDR3 sequence: CSARPRGHYEQYF. The CDR3, as DNA: TGCAGTGCTAGGCCCAGGGGCCACTACGAGCAGTACTTC. The chain uses TRBV20-1 and TRBJ2-7; a weak D match, TRBD1 (6 bases). Germline V gene lookup returns CDR1 DFQATT and CDR2 SNEGSKA (reference sequence). There are 13 residues in the CDR3. V lost 3 bases to trimming and J lost 3 bases, with 12 bases between them.

This clonotype was seen once. The junction departs from the called germline gene at one end, perhaps through a read error. The J gene is TRBJ2-4, the V gene TRBV29-1; D is uncertain. CDR1 SQVTM and CDR2 ANQGSEA come from the germline V gene. There are 11 residues in the CDR3. The CDR3 nucleotides are TGCAGCGTTCGCCTTTGGAACATTCAGAACTTC. As protein: CSVRLWNIQNF.

The V gene is TRBV11-2, the J gene TRBJ2-5; no firm D call. V lost 0 bases and J lost 1, with 6 bases in between. CDR1 and CDR2 (germline): SGHAT, FQNNGV. The CDR3 runs to 14 residues. CDR3 sequence reads: CASSLEFLQETQYF. CDR3 DNA: TGTGCCAGCAGCTTAGAATTTCTCCAAGAGACCCAGTACTTC. Supplemented by reference TRBV11-2 and TRBJ2-5, the full variable domain reads EAGVAQSPRYKIIEKRQSVAFWCNPISGHATLYWYQQILGQGPKLLIQFQNNGVVDDSQLPKDRFSAERLKGVDSTLKIQPAKLEDSAVYLCASSLEFLQETQYFGPGTRLLVL.

V gene TRBV29-1 combines with J gene TRBJ2-4; D remains unclear. The CDR3 sequence is 13 residues long. The germline V gene encodes CDR1 SQVTM and CDR2 ANQGSEA. The ends were cut back, 5 bases at V and 4 bases at J, with 12 bases in the middle. The CDR3 is CSVRVPQKNIQYF. Here the CDR3 DNA reads TGCAGCGTTCGCGTACCCCAAAAAAACATTCAGTACTTC.

The V call is TRBV27, the J call TRBJ2-1; D unclear. Trimming shortened V by 0 bases and J by 4 bases, and 7 bases separated the two germline ends. The CDR3 covers 14 residues. In germline, CDR1 is MNHEY, CDR2 SMNVEV (reference sequence). The CDR3 DNA follows: TGTGCCAGCAGTTTATCCGACGGGTACAATGAGCAGTTCTTC. Translation: CASSLSDGYNEQFF.

This chain links TRBV2 with TRBJ2-1; 7 bases map to TRBD2. This CDR3 is 15 amino acids long. The V segment lost 5 bases and the J segment 3 bases; nucleotides outside the gene matches: 7. Germline V CDR1 and CDR2: SNHLY, FYNNEI. DNA of the CDR3: TGTGCCAGCAGTAAGACTAGCATCGGCTACAATGAGCAGTTCTTC. Protein sequence: CASSKTSIGYNEQFF.

The rearrangement joins TRBV11-2 to TRBJ2-7; no reliable D call. Trimming stripped 4 bases from V and 7 bases from J, with 11 bases between. The CDR3 totals 12 residues. From germline, CDR1 is SGHAT and CDR2 FQNNGV. The CDR3 coding sequence is TGTGCCAGCAGCTCTTCGCCTGAAGAGCAGTACTTC. Amino acid sequence: CASSSSPEEQYF.

This chain connects TRBV29-1 to TRBJ2-1, with 8 bases matching TRBD2. Germline loops: CDR1 SQVTM, CDR2 ANQGSEA. The CDR3 contains 13 residues. Trimming at V came to 6 bases and at J to 7 bases, leaving 8 bases not matched to a gene. Here the CDR3 DNA reads TGCAGCGTGGGACTAGTCGAGAGTAATGAGCAGTTCTTC. Protein sequence: CSVGLVESNEQFF.

This chain uses TRBV12-3 or TRBV12-4 with TRBJ2-1; 16 positions agree with TRBD2. This CDR3 is 17 amino acids long. Losses at the gene ends were 5 bases for V and 2 bases for J; bases not matched to a gene: 3. The CDR3 region has the DNA TGTGCCAGCAGTCCCGGGACTAGCGGGGGGGCCTACAATGAGCAGTTCTTC. It codes for CASSPGTSGGAYNEQFF.

On this clonotype itself: At one end the junction does not follow the germline gene, possibly because of a read error. The chain combines TRBV7-7 with TRBJ2-2; 8 positions agree with TRBD2. The CDR3 runs 15 residues. CDR1 and CDR2 from the germline V gene are SSHAT and FNYEAQ (reference sequence). This CDR3 is CASSTSGGNTGELFF. The CDR3, as DNA: TGTGCTAGCAGCACGAGCGGGGGGAACACCGGGGAGCTGTTTTTT.

The CDR3: CASSPSTGRYEQYF. The CDR3 DNA reads TGTGCCAGCAGTCCCTCGACAGGGCGCTACGAGCAGTACTTC. V is TRBV27 and J is TRBJ2-7; 7 bases are shared with TRBD1. The CDR3 is 14 amino acids. V dropped 5 bases and J dropped 3; count of bases not matched to a gene: 7. Germline V gene sequence: CDR1 MNHEY, CDR2 SMNVEV (reference sequence).

The rearrangement links TRBV25-1 to TRBJ2-7; D remains ambiguous. Germline-derived CDR1 and CDR2 are MGHDK and SYGVNS. The CDR3 is 11 amino acids. V gave up 4 bases and J gave up 2 bases, with 3 bases separating them. The CDR3 bases are TGTGCCAGCAGTGTTACCTACGAGCAGTACTTC. Translating it yields CASSVTYEQYF.

The CDR3 loop is CASSLGDPAYEQYF. As DNA, the CDR3 is TGTGCCAGCAGCTTAGGGGACCCAGCCTACGAGCAGTACTTC. The chain recombines TRBV11-1 with TRBJ2-7; the D gene could be TRBD1 or TRBD2 (5 bases each). Germline values: CDR1 SGHAT, CDR2 FQDESV (reference sequence). This CDR3 has 14 residues. Trimming removed 1 base from V and 2 bases from J, with 9 bases in between.

The gene calls are TRBV29-1 and TRBJ2-7; maybe TRBD1 (5 bases). The CDR3 has 15 amino acids. The V gene lost 5 bases and the J gene lost 2 bases, with 19 bases spanning the gap. Germline V gives CDR1 SQVTM, CDR2 ANQGSEA. CDR3 sequence (DNA): TGCAGCGTTAGCGCACCGAGGACACAACCCTACGAGCAGTACTTC. Encoded protein: CSVSAPRTQPYEQYF.

This chain joins TRBV20-1 and TRBJ2-3; no firm D call. In germline, CDR1 is DFQATT, CDR2 SNEGSKA (reference sequence). The V and J ends lost 6 bases and 0 bases respectively, with 7 bases between them. The CDR3 loop spans 12 amino acids. The CDR3 DNA sequence: TGCAGTGCGCTATCTAGCACAGATACGCAGTATTTT. This encodes CSALSSTDTQYF.

The chain uses TRBV6-1 and TRBJ2-7, with 9 bases aligning to TRBD2. The germline CDR1 and CDR2 sequences are MNHNS and SASEGT. Unmatched junction bases numbered 8, after V lost 8 bases and J lost 0 bases. This CDR3 region has 15 residues. CDR3 coding DNA: TGTGCCAGCGGGTTAACTAGCGGGCACTCCTACGAGCAGTACTTC. Translating it yields CASGLTSGHSYEQYF.

This chain connects TRBV28 to TRBJ2-7, with 10 bases fitting TRBD1. Germline loops: CDR1 MDHEN, CDR2 SYDVKM. The CDR3 is 13 amino acids. The V and J ends lost 9 bases and 3 bases, in that order; junction bases with no gene match: 5. CDR3 coding DNA: TGTGCCAGTGGGACAGGGGACTTCTACGAGCAGTACTTC. Translating gives CASGTGDFYEQYF.

The chain carries TRBV21-1 and TRBJ2-1; the table gives TRBD1 as D, unverified against the DNA. TRBV21-1 is a known pseudogene. This CDR3 spans 16 amino acids. CDR3 nucleotides: TGTGCCAGCATGACAGGGGGCGGGAAATCCTACAATGAGCAGTTCTTC. The encoded protein is CASMTGGGKSYNEQFF.

Turning to this clonotype: Relative to the germline gene, one junction end is altered; a read error may explain this. This chain connects TRBV12-3 or TRBV12-4 to TRBJ1-2; weak D call: TRBD1 (6 bases). The CDR3 has 12 amino acids. The CDR3, as DNA: TGTGCCAGCAGTTTAGCGGGGGGGGGCTACAACTTC. It codes for CASSLAGGGYNF.

Here the CDR3 reads CASSPQDRVYEQYF. The CDR3 DNA follows: TGCGCCAGCAGTCCCCAAGACCGAGTCTACGAGCAGTACTTC. V gene TRBV23-1 combines with J gene TRBJ2-7, with D unresolved. TRBV23-1 is reported as an ORF; its role is uncertain. V dropped 4 bases and J dropped 3 bases, with 13 bases sitting between them. The CDR3 length is 14 residues.

Only one count was recorded for this clonotype. The rearrangement joins TRBV4-1 to TRBJ2-1; 7 nucleotides align to TRBD2. Trimming removed 1 base from V and 4 bases from J; junction bases left unmatched: 7. Per the germline V gene, CDR1 is MGHRA and CDR2 is YSYEKL. CDR3 size: 16 residues. The CDR3 bases are TGCGCCAGCAGCCAAGTGCGGGAGAGAGGGTACAATGAGCAGTTCTTC. As protein: CASSQVRERGYNEQFF.

Only one count was recorded for this clonotype. CDR3 DNA: TGTGCCAGCAGCCAACTAGCGGGAGACTCCTACAATGAGCAGTTCTTC. Amino acid sequence: CASSQLAGDSYNEQFF. The chain carries TRBV14 and TRBJ2-1, with 10 bases aligning to TRBD2. Trimming took 2 bases from V and 0 from J; bases not matched to a gene: 1. The CDR3 extends over 16 amino acids. Germline lookup yields CDR1 SGHDN and CDR2 FVKESK.

The chain employs TRBV13 and TRBJ2-7, with 12 bases fitting TRBD1. Germline CDR1 reads PRHDT; CDR2 reads FYEKMQ (reference sequence). The CDR3 runs to 13 residues. V gave up 8 bases and J gave up 6 bases; unmatched junction bases: 5. CDR3 protein: CASSGTGGREQYF. In DNA form, the CDR3 reads TGTGCCAGCTCCGGGACAGGGGGCCGCGAGCAGTACTTC.

The V gene is TRBV11-1, the J gene TRBJ2-7; 9 bases map to TRBD1. This CDR3 spans 14 amino acids. Germline CDR1 is SGHAT and CDR2 is FQDESV (reference sequence). V lost 4 bases to trimming and J lost 4 bases; unmatched junction nucleotides: 5. This chain's CDR3 is CASSYPGQGYEQYF. CDR3 DNA sequence: TGTGCCAGCAGCTACCCGGGACAGGGATACGAGCAGTACTTC.

The gene calls are TRBV6-2 or TRBV6-3 and TRBJ2-2; D is perhaps TRBD1 or TRBD2 (5 bases each). Germline loops: CDR1 MNHEY, CDR2 SVGEGT. The CDR3 sequence is 14 residues long. Trimming pared 6 bases from V and 1 base from J, leaving 9 bases between. The CDR3 here is CASSRDGNTGELFF. CDR3 sequence (DNA): TGTGCCAGCAGCAGGGACGGGAACACCGGGGAGCTGTTTTTT.

The chain combines TRBV18 with TRBJ2-6; D ambiguous. This CDR3 spans 14 amino acids. The V and J ends lost 6 bases and 0 bases respectively, with 6 bases between them. Germline-derived CDR1 and CDR2 are KGHSH and LQKENI. Written as DNA, the CDR3 is TGTGCCAGCTCGCTTGACTCTGGGGCCAACGTCCTGACTTTC. It is translated as CASSLDSGANVLTF.

The count of this clonotype is one. This CDR3 reads CASSFRLNSPLHF. The DNA of the CDR3 is TGTGCCAGCAGTTTCAGGTTAAATTCACCCCTCCACTTT. The V gene is TRBV6-5, the J gene TRBJ1-6; no reliable D call. This CDR3 region has 13 residues. Germline CDR1 reads MNHEY; CDR2 reads SVGAGI. The V gene lost 4 bases and the J gene lost 7 bases, with 8 bases spanning the gap.

The count of this clonotype is one. The chain employs TRBV11-2 and TRBJ2-3, with D tentatively TRBD2 (5 bases). There are 15 residues in the CDR3. Germline V gives CDR1 SGHAT, CDR2 FQNNGV. With 4 bases removed from V and 2 bases from J, the gap between germline ends came to 13 bases. CDR3 residues: CASSWDYGDTDTQYF. The CDR3 DNA is TGTGCCAGCAGCTGGGATTACGGGGACACAGATACGCAGTATTTT.